One and the same sample provided the 28 T cell receptor beta chains below, sequenced in a study of blood T cell repertoires in COVID-19. TCRdb keeps only in-frame clones here, not all; method: immunoSEQ multiplex PCR. The sample has fewer than 100,000 clones, around 87% seen once. The source material was peripheral blood. These receptors came from a human donor with acute or convalescent COVID-19. The donor label of this sample is uncertain.

This rearrangement joins TRBV6-2 or TRBV6-3 to TRBJ1-1; D is undetermined. This CDR3 spans 14 amino acids. Germline lookup yields CDR1 MNHEY and CDR2 SVGEGT. V lost 2 bases and J 6 bases, leaving 13 bases between the germline ends. The CDR3 protein is CASSYRELIPEAFF. CDR3 DNA sequence: TGTGCCAGCAGTTACAGAGAATTAATTCCTGAAGCTTTCTTT.

This clone was detected only a few times. J is TRBJ2-7 and V is TRBV5-1; D ambiguous. The V gene lost 4 bases and the J gene lost 3 bases, with 11 bases spanning the gap. This CDR3 has 13 amino acids. Germline assignment: CDR1 SGHRS and CDR2 YFSETQ. The CDR3 coding sequence is TGCGCCAGCAGCGTAAACTCAAACTACGAGCAGTACTTC. This codes for CASSVNSNYEQYF.

V usage is TRBV18 and J usage is TRBJ1-4, with D uncertain. CDR3 size: 12 residues. From germline, CDR1 is KGHSH and CDR2 LQKENI. V gave up 2 bases and J gave up 7 bases, with 5 bases separating them. This CDR3 reads CASSPTVEKLFF. The CDR3 nucleotides read TGTGCCAGCTCACCAACGGTTGAAAAACTGTTTTTT.

This clone was seen a few times. The chain is built from TRBV11-2 and TRBJ1-3; no reliable D call. Trimming took off 7 bases at V and 4 bases at J, with 11 bases between the two ends. The germline V gene has CDR1 SGHAT and CDR2 FQNNGV. The CDR3 spans 13 residues. CDR3 amino acids: CASTSGIGNTIYF. The CDR3 bases are TGTGCCAGCACCTCAGGCATCGGAAACACCATATATTTT.

This rearrangement joins TRBV29-1 to TRBJ1-4; D gene uncertain. This CDR3 has 12 residues. The germline V gene has CDR1 SQVTM and CDR2 ANQGSEA. Trimming stripped 8 bases from V and 7 bases from J, with 14 bases between. CDR3 sequence (DNA): TGCAGCACCCGCACGGGAACTGAAAAACTGTTTTTT. Translation: CSTRTGTEKLFF.

V and J are TRBV3-1 (or the pseudogene TRBV3-2) and TRBJ1-5; possible D gene TRBD1, 5 bases. V was cut by 6 bases and J by 2 bases, with 8 bases left in between. Germline CDR1 reads LGHDT; CDR2 reads YNNKEL (reference sequence). This CDR3 is built from 13 residues. CDR3: CASSLGRNQPQHF. For the CDR3, the DNA is TGTGCCAGCAGTCTGGGGCGCAATCAGCCCCAGCATTTT.

The genes are TRBV24-1 and TRBJ2-1, with D tentatively TRBD1 (6 bases). The germline CDR1 and CDR2 sequences are KGHDR and SFDVKD. Trimming left V 2 bases short and J 5 bases short, with 6 bases between. The CDR3 totals 13 residues. CDR3 nucleotide sequence: TGTGCCACCAGTGATTGGACAGACAATGAGCAGTTCTTC. Protein sequence: CATSDWTDNEQFF.

This chain connects TRBV19 to TRBJ2-3, with D perhaps assigned TRBD1 or TRBD2 (5 bases each). The germline V gene has CDR1 LNHDA and CDR2 SQIVND (reference sequence). Trimming removed 5 bases at V and 3 bases at J, with 12 bases between. The CDR3 contains 14 residues. The CDR3: CASSLGTGTDTQYF. The CDR3 DNA reads as TGTGCCAGTAGTCTAGGGACGGGAACAGATACGCAGTATTTT. Variable domain in full (rest from reference TRBV19 and TRBJ2-3): DGGITQSPKYLFRKEGQNVTLSCEQNLNHDAMYWYRQDPGQGLRLIYYSQIVNDFQKGDIAEGYSVSREKKESFPLTVTSAQKNPTAFYLCASSLGTGTDTQYFGPGTRLTVL.

The rearrangement uses TRBV6-1 and TRBJ2-7, with D possibly TRBD1 on 5 matching bases. Per the germline V gene, CDR1 is MNHNS and CDR2 is SASEGT. V was clipped by 3 bases and J by 5 bases, with 11 bases between them. The CDR3 consists of 13 residues. The CDR3 coding sequence is TGTGCCAGCAGTGAGCAAGGGGTCCACGAGCAGTACTTC. Its protein is CASSEQGVHEQYF.

The CDR3 nucleotides read TGCGCCAGCAGCTTTGGACAGGGGAACTATGGCTACACCTTC. Its translation: CASSFGQGNYGYTF. The chain combines TRBV5-1 with TRBJ1-2; TRBD1 agrees at 9 bases. The junction had 1 base not matched to a gene; V was cut back by 2 bases and J by 2 bases. This CDR3 has 14 residues. The germline V gene has CDR1 SGHRS and CDR2 YFSETQ.

The table lists this clone with a few counts. The V gene is TRBV4-3, the J gene TRBJ1-6; TRBD1 is a possible D gene (6 bases). Deletions cut 2 bases from V and 13 bases from J, with 15 bases between. CDR1 is LGHNA and CDR2 is YSLEER in the germline V gene. This CDR3 is built from 14 residues. The CDR3 sequence is CASSQLSVQGPLHF. In DNA, the CDR3 is TGCGCCAGCAGCCAACTTTCGGTTCAGGGGCCCCTCCACTTT.

The V call is TRBV10-1, the J call TRBJ2-5, with a possible D match to TRBD1 (6 bases). This CDR3 is built from 16 residues. V was pared by 2 bases and J by 3 bases, with 16 bases between. Germline CDR1 and CDR2: WNHNN and SYGVQD (reference sequence). CDR3 sequence: CASSEGMGAHKETQYF. The CDR3 nucleotides are TGCGCCAGCAGTGAGGGCATGGGGGCTCATAAAGAGACCCAGTACTTC.

This chain connects TRBV28 to TRBJ1-2, with TRBD1 matching over 8 bases. Germline trimming cut 6 bases from V and 7 bases from J; bases unmatched to any gene: 10. In germline, CDR1 is MDHEN, CDR2 SYDVKM. The CDR3 covers 14 residues. CDR3 sequence: CASSTGQGWGGYTF. As DNA, the CDR3 is TGTGCCAGCAGCACTGGACAGGGATGGGGTGGCTACACCTTC.

The genes are TRBV5-5 and TRBJ1-4; no firm D call. Germline-derived CDR1 and CDR2 are SGHKS and YYEKEE (reference sequence). The CDR3 loop spans 8 amino acids. The CDR3 nucleotides are TGTACAGCCAGAAAACTGTTTTTT. It yields the protein CTARKLFF.

The gene calls are TRBV7-9 and TRBJ1-1; tentatively, D is TRBD1 (5 bases). This CDR3 region has 13 residues. Trimming stripped 7 bases from V and 1 base from J, with 10 bases between. CDR1 SEHNR and CDR2 FQNEAQ come from the germline V gene (reference sequence). The CDR3 DNA reads as TGTGCCAGCACCACGGGGGGGAACACTGAAGCTTTCTTT. Its translation: CASTTGGNTEAFF.

The chain combines TRBV7-9 with TRBJ2-7; maybe TRBD1 (5 bases). V was clipped by 5 bases and J by 0 bases, with 23 bases between them. Germline values: CDR1 SEHNR, CDR2 FQNEAQ (reference sequence). The CDR3 has 18 amino acids. CDR3 sequence reads: CASSLSRRTGDSSYEQYF. The DNA of the CDR3 is TGTGCCAGCAGCCTCTCAAGGCGCACAGGAGATAGCTCCTACGAGCAGTACTTC. Variable domain in full (rest from reference TRBV7-9 and TRBJ2-7): DTGVSQNPRHKITKRGQNVTFRCDPISEHNRLYWYRQTLGQGPEFLTYFQNEAQLEKSRLLSDRFSAERPKGSFSTLEIQRTEQGDSAMYLCASSLSRRTGDSSYEQYFGPGTRLTVT.

The chain combines TRBV7-2 with TRBJ1-1; D remains ambiguous. The CDR3 spans 14 residues. Germline V lookup: CDR1 SGHTA, CDR2 FQGNSA. Trimming removed 4 bases from V and 2 bases from J, with 11 bases in between. CDR3 nucleotides: TGTGCCAGCAGCTCCTTCGGGAGTAACACTGAAGCTTTCTTT. Amino acid sequence: CASSSFGSNTEAFF. The full variable domain, completed using reference TRBV7-2 and TRBJ1-1, is GAGVSQSPSNKVTEKGKDVELRCDPISGHTALYWYRQSLGQGLEFLIYFQGNSAPDKSGLPSDRFSAERTGGSVSTLTIQRTQQEDSAVYLCASSSFGSNTEAFFGQGTRLTVV.

The gene calls are TRBV5-4 and TRBJ1-5; 7 bases fit TRBD1. V dropped 4 bases and J dropped 3; count of bases not matched to a gene: 4. Per germline, CDR1 SGHNT and CDR2 YYREEE (reference sequence). This CDR3 region has 14 residues. The DNA for the CDR3 is TGTGCCAGCAGCCGCGACAGGGACAATCAGCCCCAGCATTTT. It yields the protein CASSRDRDNQPQHF.

This clone was observed a handful of times. The CDR3 sequence: CASSLVSPQQYF. CDR3 in DNA: TGTGCCAGCAGCTTAGTGTCTCCCCAGCAGTACTTC. The gene calls are TRBV7-9 and TRBJ2-7, with D uncertain. In germline, CDR1 is SEHNR, CDR2 FQNEAQ (reference sequence). Trimming cost V 1 base and J 8 bases, with 9 bases left between them. The CDR3 spans 12 residues.

This clone occurred a few times. This rearrangement joins TRBV28 to TRBJ1-3; 8 bases are a match to TRBD1. V was pared by 5 bases and J by 0 bases, with 9 bases of the junction left unmatched. CDR1 is MDHEN and CDR2 is SYDVKM in the germline V gene. The CDR3 is made up of 17 amino acids. The chain's CDR3 is CASSTGTGGSSGNTIYF. For the CDR3, the DNA is TGTGCCAGCAGTACAGGGACAGGTGGGAGCTCTGGAAACACCATATATTTT. Complete variable domain (other parts from reference TRBV28 and TRBJ1-3): DVKVTQSSRYLVKRTGEKVFLECVQDMDHENMFWYRQDPGLGLRLIYFSYDVKMKEKGDIPEGYSVSREKKERFSLILESASTNQTSMYLCASSTGTGGSSGNTIYFGEGSWLTVV.

The chain links TRBV11-3 to TRBJ2-1; 12 positions match TRBD2. The germline V gene encodes CDR1 SGHNT and CDR2 YENEEA. V shed 4 bases, J shed 10 bases, and the junction held 14 bases outside the gene matches. This CDR3 is built from 17 residues. The CDR3 region has the DNA TGTGCCAGCAGCTCAGGCGACCTAGCGGGGGGGATTTGGGAGCAGTTCTTC. Amino acids: CASSSGDLAGGIWEQFF.

To note about this clone: The junction and the germline gene differ at one end; a read error may be behind it. The chain is built from TRBV28 and TRBJ1-6, with 7 positions matching TRBD1. Germline CDR1 and CDR2: MDHEN and SYDVKM. The CDR3 has 12 residues. The CDR3, as DNA: TGTGCCAGCAGTTTAGTTAAAGGGACAGCCCTGTTT. Encoded protein: CASSLVKGTALF.

The CDR3 sequence is CASLGRLAGELFF. CDR3 nucleotides: TGTGCCAGCCTAGGGAGACTTGCCGGGGAGCTGTTTTTT. The V gene is TRBV2, the J gene TRBJ2-2; possible D gene TRBD2, 5 bases. Germline CDR1 is SNHLY and CDR2 is FYNNEI. The CDR3 extends over 13 amino acids. Trimming stripped 8 bases from V and 6 bases from J, with 13 bases between.

This rearrangement joins TRBV28 to TRBJ2-5; 8 bases align to TRBD1. Trimming removed 3 bases from V and 4 bases from J; junction bases left unmatched: 4. Germline V gene lookup returns CDR1 MDHEN and CDR2 SYDVKM. The CDR3 totals 14 residues. As DNA, the CDR3 is TGTGCCAGCAGTTTTGGACAGGGAAGAGAGACCCAGTACTTC. It is translated as CASSFGQGRETQYF.

This clone has a single count. The chain uses TRBV5-8 and TRBJ1-2; D is unclear. In germline, CDR1 is SGHTS, CDR2 YDEGEE. Trimming removed 10 bases at V and 2 bases at J, with 15 bases between. This CDR3 is built from 13 residues. The CDR3 bases are TGTGCCTGTAGCGGAGGCTTCAACTATGGCTACACCTTC. This codes for CACSGGFNYGYTF. The complete variable domain, with remaining parts taken from reference TRBV5-8 and TRBJ1-2, reads EAGVTQSPTHLIKTRGQQATLRCSPISGHTSVYWYQQALGLGLQFLLWYDEGEERNRGNFPPRFSGRQFPNYSSELNVNALELEDSALYLCACSGGFNYGYTFGSGTRLTVV.

The V and J genes are TRBV3-1 (or the pseudogene TRBV3-2) and TRBJ1-4; D is possibly TRBD1 (5 bases). CDR3 length: 16 residues. Per germline, CDR1 LGHDT and CDR2 YNNKEL (reference sequence). The V end lost 2 bases, the J end lost 8 bases, and 18 bases lay between the germline ends. CDR3 bases: TGTGCCAGCAGCCAATCCGGGGGACGGGGAAGGGAAAAACTGTTTTTT. It is translated as CASSQSGGRGREKLFF.

Concerning this clone itself: An end of the junction differs from the germline gene, which may be a read error. V usage is TRBV7-9 and J usage is TRBJ2-1; 12 positions match TRBD2. Germline V CDR1 and CDR2: SEHNR, FQNEAQ (reference sequence). This CDR3 comprises 14 residues. This CDR3 is CASSALTSGGPTLF. In nucleotides, the CDR3 is TGTGCCAGCAGCGCGCTGACTAGCGGGGGTCCTACCCTCTTC.

The chain couples TRBV6-2 or TRBV6-3 to TRBJ2-7; 9 nucleotides line up with TRBD1. V was clipped by 2 bases and J by 4 bases; unmatched bases: 3. Germline V gene lookup returns CDR1 MNHEY and CDR2 SVGEGT. The CDR3 runs 14 residues. CDR3 bases: TGTGCCAGCAGTTACACTGACAGGGGGTACGAGCAGTACTTC. This sequence encodes CASSYTDRGYEQYF.